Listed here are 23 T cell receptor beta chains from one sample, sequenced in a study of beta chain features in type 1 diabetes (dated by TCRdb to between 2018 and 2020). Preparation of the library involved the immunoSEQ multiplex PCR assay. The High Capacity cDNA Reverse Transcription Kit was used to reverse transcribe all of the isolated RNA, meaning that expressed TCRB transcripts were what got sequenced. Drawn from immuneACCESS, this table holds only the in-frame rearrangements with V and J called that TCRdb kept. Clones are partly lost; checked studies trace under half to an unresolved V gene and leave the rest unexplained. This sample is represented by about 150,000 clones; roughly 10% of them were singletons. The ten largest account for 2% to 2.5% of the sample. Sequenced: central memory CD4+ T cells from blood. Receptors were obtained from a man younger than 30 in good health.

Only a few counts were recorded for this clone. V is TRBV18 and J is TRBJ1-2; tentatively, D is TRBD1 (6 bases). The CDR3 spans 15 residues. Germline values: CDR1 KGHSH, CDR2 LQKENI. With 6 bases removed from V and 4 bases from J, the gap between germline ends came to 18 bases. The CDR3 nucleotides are TGTGCCAGCTCCGAGACAGGAGCCGGATCCTATGGCTACACCTTC. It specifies CASSETGAGSYGYTF.

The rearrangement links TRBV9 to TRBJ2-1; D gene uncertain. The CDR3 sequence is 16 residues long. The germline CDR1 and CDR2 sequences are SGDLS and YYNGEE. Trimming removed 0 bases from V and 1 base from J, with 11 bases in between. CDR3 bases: TGTGCCAGCAGCGTAGGATCCCACGGTTCCTACAATGAGCAGTTCTTC. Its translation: CASSVGSHGSYNEQFF.

CDR3 sequence (DNA): TGTGCCAGCAGTTACAGGCCAGTTCAAGAGACCCAGTACTTC. Translated, it gives CASSYRPVQETQYF. The chain is built from TRBV6-5 and TRBJ2-5; D gene unclear. The germline CDR1 and CDR2 sequences are MNHEY and SVGAGI. Trimming removed 2 bases from V and 2 bases from J, with 9 bases in between. The CDR3 is 14 residues long.

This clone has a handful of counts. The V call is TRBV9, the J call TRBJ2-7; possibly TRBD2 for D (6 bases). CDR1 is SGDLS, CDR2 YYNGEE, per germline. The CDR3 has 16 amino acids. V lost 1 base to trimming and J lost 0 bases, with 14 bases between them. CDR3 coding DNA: TGTGCCAGCAGCGTACTGGATGGAGGGAACTCCTACGAGCAGTACTTC. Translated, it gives CASSVLDGGNSYEQYF.

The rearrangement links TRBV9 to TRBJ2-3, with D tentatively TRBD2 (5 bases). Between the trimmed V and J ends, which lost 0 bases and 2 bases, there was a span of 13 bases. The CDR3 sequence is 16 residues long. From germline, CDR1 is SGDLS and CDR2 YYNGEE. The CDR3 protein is CASSVGSGNPTDTQYF. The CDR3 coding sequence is TGTGCCAGCAGCGTAGGCAGCGGCAACCCCACAGATACGCAGTATTTT.

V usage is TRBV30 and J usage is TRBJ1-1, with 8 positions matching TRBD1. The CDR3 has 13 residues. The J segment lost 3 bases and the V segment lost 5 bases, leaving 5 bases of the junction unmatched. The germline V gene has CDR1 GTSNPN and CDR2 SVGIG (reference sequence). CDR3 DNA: TGTGCCTGGTCCCAGGACAGGGACACTGAAGCTTTCTTT. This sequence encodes CAWSQDRDTEAFF.

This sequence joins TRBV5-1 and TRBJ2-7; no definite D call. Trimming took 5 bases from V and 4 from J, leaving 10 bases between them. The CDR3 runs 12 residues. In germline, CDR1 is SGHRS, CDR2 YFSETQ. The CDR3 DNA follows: TGCGCCAGCAGTAGCTCAGTATACGAGCAGTACTTC. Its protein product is CASSSSVYEQYF. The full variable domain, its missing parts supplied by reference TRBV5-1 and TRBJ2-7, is KAGVTQTPRYLIKTRGQQVTLSCSPISGHRSVSWYQQTPGQGLQFLFEYFSETQRNKGNFPGRFSGRQFSNSRSEMNVSTLELGDSALYLCASSSSVYEQYFGPGTRLTVT.

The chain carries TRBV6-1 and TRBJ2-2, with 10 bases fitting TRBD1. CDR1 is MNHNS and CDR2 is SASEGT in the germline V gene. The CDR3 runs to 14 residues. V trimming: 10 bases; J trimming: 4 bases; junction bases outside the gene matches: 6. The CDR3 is CAISRDRGTGELFF. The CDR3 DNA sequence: TGTGCCATTTCGCGGGACAGGGGCACCGGGGAGCTGTTTTTT.

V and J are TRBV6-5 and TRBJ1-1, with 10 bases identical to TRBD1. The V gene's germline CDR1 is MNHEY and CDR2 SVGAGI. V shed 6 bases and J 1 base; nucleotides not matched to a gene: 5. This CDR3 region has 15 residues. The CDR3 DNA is TGTGCCAGCAGCAGGACAGGGGGAAAGAACACTGAAGCTTTCTTT. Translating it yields CASSRTGGKNTEAFF.

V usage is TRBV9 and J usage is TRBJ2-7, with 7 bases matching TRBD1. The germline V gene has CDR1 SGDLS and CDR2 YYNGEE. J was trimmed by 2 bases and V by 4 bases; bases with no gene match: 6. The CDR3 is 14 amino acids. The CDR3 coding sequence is TGTGCCAGCAGCCCTAACAGGGGCGCCTACGAGCAGTACTTC. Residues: CASSPNRGAYEQYF.

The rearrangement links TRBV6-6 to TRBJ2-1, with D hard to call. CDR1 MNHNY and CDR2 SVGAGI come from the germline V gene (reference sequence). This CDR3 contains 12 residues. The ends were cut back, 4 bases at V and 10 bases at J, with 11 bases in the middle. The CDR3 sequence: CASSLVSSEQFF. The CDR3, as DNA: TGTGCCAGCAGTTTAGTAAGTAGCGAGCAGTTCTTC.

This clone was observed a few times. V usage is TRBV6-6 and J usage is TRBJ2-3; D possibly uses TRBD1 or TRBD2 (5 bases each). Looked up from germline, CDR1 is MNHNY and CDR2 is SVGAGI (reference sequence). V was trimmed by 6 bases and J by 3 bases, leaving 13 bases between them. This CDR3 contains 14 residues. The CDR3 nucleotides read TGTGCCAGCAGCCACCGGGACGTAACAGATACGCAGTATTTT. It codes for CASSHRDVTDTQYF.

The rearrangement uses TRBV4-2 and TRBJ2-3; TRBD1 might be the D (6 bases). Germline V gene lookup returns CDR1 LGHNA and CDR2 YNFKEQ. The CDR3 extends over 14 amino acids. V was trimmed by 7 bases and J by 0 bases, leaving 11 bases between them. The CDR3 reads CASNSRGSTDTQYF. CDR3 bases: TGTGCCAGCAACTCGAGGGGGAGCACAGATACGCAGTATTTT.

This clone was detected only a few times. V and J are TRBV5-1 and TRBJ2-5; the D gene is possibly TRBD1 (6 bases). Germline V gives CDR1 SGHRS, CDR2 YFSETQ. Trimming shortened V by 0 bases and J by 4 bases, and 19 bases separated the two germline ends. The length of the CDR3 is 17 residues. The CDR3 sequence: CASSLAIITEGGETQYF. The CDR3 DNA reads TGCGCCAGCAGCTTGGCTATAATCACGGAAGGGGGAGAGACCCAGTACTTC.

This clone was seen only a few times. CDR3 amino acids: CASSHGESYEQYF. The CDR3 DNA sequence: TGTGCCAGCAGCCACGGGGAGTCCTACGAGCAGTACTTC. The J gene is TRBJ2-7, the V gene TRBV7-9, with D possibly being TRBD2 (5 bases). Deletions cut 5 bases from V and 1 base from J, with 9 bases between. CDR3 length: 13 residues. The germline V gene encodes CDR1 SEHNR and CDR2 FQNEAQ (reference sequence). Full variable domain (missing parts from reference TRBV7-9 and TRBJ2-7): DTGVSQNPRHKITKRGQNVTFRCDPISEHNRLYWYRQTLGQGPEFLTYFQNEAQLEKSRLLSDRFSAERPKGSFSTLEIQRTEQGDSAMYLCASSHGESYEQYFGPGTRLTVT.

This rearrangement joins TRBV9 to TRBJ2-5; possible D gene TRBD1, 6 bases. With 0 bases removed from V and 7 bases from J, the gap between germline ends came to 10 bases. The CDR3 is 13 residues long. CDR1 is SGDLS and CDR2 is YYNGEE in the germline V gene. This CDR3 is CASSVGDMGTQYF. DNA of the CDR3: TGTGCCAGCAGCGTAGGGGACATGGGGACCCAGTACTTC.

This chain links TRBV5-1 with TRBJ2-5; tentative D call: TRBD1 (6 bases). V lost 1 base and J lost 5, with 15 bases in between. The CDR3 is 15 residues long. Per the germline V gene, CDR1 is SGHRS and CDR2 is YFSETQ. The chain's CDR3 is CASSLPLAQGETQYF. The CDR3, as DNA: TGCGCCAGCAGCTTGCCCCTGGCACAGGGTGAGACCCAGTACTTC.

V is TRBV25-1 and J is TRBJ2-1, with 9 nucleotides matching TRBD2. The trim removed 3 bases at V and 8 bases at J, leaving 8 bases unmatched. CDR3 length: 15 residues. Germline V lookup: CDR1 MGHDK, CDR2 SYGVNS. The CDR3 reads CASSDASGVIDEQFF. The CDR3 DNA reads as TGTGCCAGCAGTGATGCTAGCGGGGTAATCGATGAGCAGTTCTTC.

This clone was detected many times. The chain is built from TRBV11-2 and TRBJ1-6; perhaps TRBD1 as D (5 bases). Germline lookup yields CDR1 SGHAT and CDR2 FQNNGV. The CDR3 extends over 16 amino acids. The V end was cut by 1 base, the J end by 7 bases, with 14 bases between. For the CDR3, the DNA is TGTGCCAGCAGCTTAGCATTAACAGGTTACAATTCACCCCTCCACTTT. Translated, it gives CASSLALTGYNSPLHF.

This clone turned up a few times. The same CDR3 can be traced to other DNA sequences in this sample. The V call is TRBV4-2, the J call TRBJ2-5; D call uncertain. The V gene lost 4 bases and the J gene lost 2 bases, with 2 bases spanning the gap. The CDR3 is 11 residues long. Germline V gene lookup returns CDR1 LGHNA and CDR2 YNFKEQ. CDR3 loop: CASSRQETQYF. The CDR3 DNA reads TGTGCCAGCAGCCGTCAAGAGACCCAGTACTTC.

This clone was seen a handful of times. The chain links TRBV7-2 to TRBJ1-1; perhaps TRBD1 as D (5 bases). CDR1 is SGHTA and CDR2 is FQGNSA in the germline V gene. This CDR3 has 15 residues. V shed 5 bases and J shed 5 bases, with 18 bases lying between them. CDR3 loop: CASSLNSGIKTEAFF. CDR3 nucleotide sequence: TGTGCCAGCAGCCTGAACTCAGGGATAAAAACTGAAGCTTTCTTT. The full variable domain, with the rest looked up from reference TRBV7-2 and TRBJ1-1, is GAGVSQSPSNKVTEKGKDVELRCDPISGHTALYWYRQSLGQGLEFLIYFQGNSAPDKSGLPSDRFSAERTGGSVSTLTIQRTQQEDSAVYLCASSLNSGIKTEAFFGQGTRLTVV.

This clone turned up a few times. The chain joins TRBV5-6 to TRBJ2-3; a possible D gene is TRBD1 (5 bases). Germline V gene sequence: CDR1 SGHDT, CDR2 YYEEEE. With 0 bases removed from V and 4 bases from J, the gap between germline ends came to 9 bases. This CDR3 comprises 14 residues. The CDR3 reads CASSLGLTADTQYF. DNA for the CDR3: TGTGCCAGCAGCTTGGGACTGACAGCAGATACGCAGTATTTT.

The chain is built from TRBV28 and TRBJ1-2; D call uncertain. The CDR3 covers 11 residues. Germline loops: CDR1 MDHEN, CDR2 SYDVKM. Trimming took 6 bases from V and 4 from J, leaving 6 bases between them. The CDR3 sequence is CASSESYGYTF. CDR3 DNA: TGTGCCAGCAGCGAATCCTATGGCTACACCTTC.